The TCR beta chain described here comes from a study of brain T cells in children with intractable seizures. Data came from immunoSEQ multiplex PCR; TCRdb stores just in-frame clones and leaves some out. The data contain about 110,000 clones, 85% to 95% of them seen just once; the ten biggest clones take up 3.5% to 4.5%. Deletions cut 0 bases from V and 11 bases from J, with 8 bases between. The CDR3 has 12 residues. CDR1 and CDR2 from the germline V gene are LNHNV and YYDKDF (reference sequence). This specimen was peripheral blood, taken at surgery. The source of this sequence is a boy under two years old with hemimegalencephaly and intractable seizures. V is TRBV15 and J is TRBJ1-5; no clear D gene. CDR3 DNA: TGTGCCACCAGCAGAGATCCGGAAGCCCAGCATTTT. Its protein is CATSRDPEAQHF.